This is a list of T cell receptor beta chains from one sample in a study of human T cells and chemical hapten exposure. From the RACE reads, TCRdb called clonotypes with MiXCR, one entry per CDR3 protein. The sample lists around 150,000 distinct CDR3 sequences, around a quarter occurring once. This sample comprised whole blood, obtained in connection with sensitization to the hapten diphenylcyclopropenone (DPC). The origin of the receptors is a woman aged 18-35 years with alopecia areata. Some clones in this sample may be carry-over from other donors' samples. CDR3s include the opening cysteine and the closing phenylalanine or tryptophan. The D gene is left open where the match is weak. Some rows have no size entry. The others give once, few or many, or a class for an expanded clone.

once | TRBJ1-2 | TRBV2 | TRBD1 | 15 | CASSETRQGARGYTF | TGTGCCAGCAGTGAAACGCGACAGGGGGCGCGAGGCTACACCTTC
. | TRBJ2-3 | TRBV20-1 | TRBD2 | 14 | CSARDMGGTDTQYF | TGCAGTGCTAGAGATATGGGGGGGACAGATACGCAGTATTTT
few | TRBJ2-7 | TRBV7-9 | . | 18 | CASSGASTDSWQSYEQYF | TGTGCCAGCAGCGGCGCCTCGACAGACTCGTGGCAATCCTACGAGCAGTACTTC
. | TRBJ1-2 | TRBV11-2 | . | 13 | CASSPPQDYGYTF | TGTGCCAGCAGCCCCCCCCAGGACTATGGCTACACCTTC
few | TRBJ2-1 | TRBV12-3/TRBV12-4 | . | 15 | CASHPGGKLYNEQFF | TGTGCCAGCCACCCGGGCGGGAAACTCTACAATGAGCAGTTCTTC
once | TRBJ2-3 | TRBV20-1 | . | 13 | CSATSGSTDTQYF | TGCAGTGCCACCAGTGGTAGCACAGATACGCAGTATTTT
. | TRBJ1-1 | TRBV29-1 | . | 12 | CSVEDRPGTAFF | TGCAGCGTTGAAGATCGGCCAGGGACCGCTTTCTTT
. | TRBJ2-7 | TRBV28 | . | 12 | CASRTPGYEQYF | TGTGCCAGCAGGACCCCAGGGTACGAGCAGTACTTC
. | TRBJ2-3 | TRBV7-2 | TRBD2 | 16 | CASSLGGGYPTDTQYF | TGTGCCAGCAGCTTAGGGGGGGGGTATCCCACAGATACGCAGTATTTT
few | TRBJ1-1 | TRBV20-1 | . | 13 | CSAKRDTNTEAFF | TGCAGTGCTAAACGGGACACGAACACTGAAGCTTTCTTT
few | TRBJ2-7 | TRBV2 | . | 15 | CASSELGFNIYEQYF | TGTGCCAGCAGCGAACTGGGTTTCAATATCTACGAGCAGTACTTC
few | TRBJ2-2 | TRBV7-2 | . | 14 | CASSLESRTGELFF | TGTGCCAGCAGCTTAGAATCGCGCACCGGGGAGCTGTTTTTT
few | TRBJ2-1 | TRBV12-3/TRBV12-4 | TRBD2 | 15 | CASSPVTSGSNEQFF | TGTGCCAGCAGTCCAGTGACTAGCGGGAGTAATGAGCAGTTCTTC
. | TRBJ2-3 | TRBV9 | TRBD1 | 15 | CASSVQGASADTQYF | TGTGCCAGCAGCGTACAGGGGGCATCCGCAGATACGCAGTATTTT
. | TRBJ2-1 | TRBV20-1 | . | 15 | CSARRDRSSYNEQFF | TGCAGTGCTAGAAGGGACCGAAGCTCCTACAATGAGCAGTTCTTC
few | TRBJ2-5 | TRBV7-7 | . | 13 | CASSLDLGETQYF | TGTGCCAGCAGCTTAGACCTAGGGGAGACCCAGTACTTC
many | TRBJ1-5 | TRBV19 | TRBD1 | 16 | CASSIPAGGASQPQHF | TGTGCCAGTAGTATCCCGGCAGGGGGCGCCTCTCAGCCCCAGCATTTT
. | TRBJ2-3 | TRBV29-1 | TRBD2 | 14 | CSVGGSGNTDTQYF | TGCAGCGTTGGCGGTAGCGGGAACACAGATACGCAGTATTTT
. | TRBJ1-6 | TRBV18 | . | 14 | CASSVVQDNSPLHF | TGTGCCAGCTCGGTCGTACAAGATAATTCACCCCTCCACTTT
. | TRBJ2-5 | TRBV12-3/TRBV12-4 | TRBD2 | 15 | CASTQGLAVRETQYF | TGTGCCAGCACCCAGGGACTAGCGGTCCGAGAGACCCAGTACTTC
many | TRBJ2-3 | TRBV18 | TRBD1 | 11 | CASSPGQGGYF | TGTGCCAGCTCACCGGGACAGGGGGGGTATTTT
many | TRBJ2-1 | TRBV6-4 | . | 15 | CASSTGPGDYNEQFF | TGTGCCAGCAGTACCGGACCAGGGGACTACAATGAGCAGTTCTTC
. | TRBJ2-7 | TRBV7-9 | TRBD2 | 14 | CASSFSLAGVEQYF | TGTGCCAGCAGCTTTAGTCTAGCGGGAGTCGAGCAGTACTTC
. | TRBJ1-6 | TRBV7-2 | . | 12 | CASSFPHSPLHF | TGTGCCAGCAGCTTCCCCCATTCACCCCTCCACTTT
. | TRBJ2-1 | TRBV12-3/TRBV12-4 | . | 15 | CASRERQRSYNEQFF | TGTGCCAGCAGGGAAAGACAGAGATCCTACAATGAGCAGTTCTTC
. | TRBJ2-1 | TRBV3-2 | . | 16 | CASSQVSAGVGNEQFF | TGTGCCAGCAGCCAAGTCTCAGCGGGAGTCGGTAATGAGCAGTTCTTC
. | TRBJ2-5 | TRBV7-8 | . | 14 | CASSLRGESKTQYF | TGTGCCAGCAGCTTAAGAGGGGAATCCAAGACCCAGTACTTC
. | TRBJ2-3 | TRBV29-1 | . | 14 | CSVKQGTSTDTQYF | TGCAGCGTGAAGCAGGGGACGAGCACAGATACGCAGTATTTT
. | TRBJ2-7 | TRBV20-1 | TRBD1 | 13 | CSALDRAPYEQYF | TGCAGTGCTCTCGACAGGGCCCCCTACGAGCAGTACTTC
. | TRBJ2-3 | TRBV5-4 | . | 15 | CASSFIGMGTDTQYF | TGTGCCAGCAGCTTCATCGGGATGGGCACAGATACGCAGTATTTT
many | TRBJ2-3 | TRBV20-1 | . | 12 | CSAFLTSDTQYF | TGCAGTGCTTTTCTAACTAGCGATACGCAGTATTTT
. | TRBJ2-1 | TRBV6-5 | TRBD2 | 14 | CASTRLAGGDEQFF | TGTGCCAGCACTAGACTAGCGGGAGGGGATGAGCAGTTCTTC
few | TRBJ2-7 | TRBV25-1 | . | 14 | CASSALQDPYEQYF | TGTGCCAGCAGTGCATTACAGGATCCCTACGAGCAGTACTTC
. | TRBJ2-7 | TRBV10-3 | TRBD2 | 13 | CAAASGYTYEQYF | TGTGCCGCCGCTAGCGGCTATACCTACGAGCAGTACTTC
. | TRBJ2-1 | TRBV12-3/TRBV12-4 | TRBD2 | 13 | CASSSEREYEQFF | TGTGCCAGCAGCTCAGAGCGGGAGTATGAGCAGTTCTTC
few | TRBJ2-7 | TRBV6-6 | . | 16 | CASRDRRGASSYEQYF | TGTGCCAGCAGAGACAGAAGGGGGGCCAGCTCCTACGAGCAGTACTTC
. | TRBJ2-4 | TRBV20-1 | . | 15 | CSAKGGGWAKNIQYF | TGCAGTGCCAAGGGTGGGGGCTGGGCCAAAAACATTCAGTACTTC
. | TRBJ1-1 | TRBV29-1 | . | 13 | CSVAVSERTEAFF | TGCAGCGTTGCAGTCTCGGAGAGGACTGAAGCTTTCTTT
. | TRBJ2-7 | TRBV9 | . | 13 | CASSVKIEDEQYF | TGTGCCAGCAGCGTAAAAATTGAAGACGAGCAGTACTTC
. | TRBJ2-2 | TRBV3-1 | TRBD1 | 16 | CASSQDRTGLTGELFF | TGTGCCAGCAGCCAAGATAGGACAGGCCTGACCGGGGAGCTGTTTTTT
few | TRBJ2-1 | TRBV7-2 | . | 12 | CASSWDDFRQFF | TGTGCCAGCAGCTGGGATGACTTTCGGCAGTTCTTC
few | TRBJ1-2 | TRBV7-2 | . | 15 | CASSLEDGSNYGYTF | TGTGCCAGCAGCTTAGAGGACGGGTCTAACTATGGCTACACCTTC